The next 32 T cell receptor beta chains were all read from a single sample in a study of T cells in Graves' hyperthyroidism and ophthalmopathy. Amplification yielded TCR beta CDR3 regions, with RNA transcripts as the source. First-round RT-PCR with HTBI primers amplified the TCR CDR3 region. TCRdb called the multiplex PCR reads again in MiXCR, with one record for every CDR3 protein. Of 450,000 to 600,000 distinct CDR3 sequences listed, around 20% are singletons. Specimen: blood. The receptors here all came from a man aged 40-49 years with Graves' ophthalmopathy.

V and J are TRBV3-1 and TRBJ2-4, with 7 bases that match TRBD1. The CDR3 totals 16 residues. Looked up from germline, CDR1 is LGHDT and CDR2 is YNNKEL (reference sequence). V was pared by 5 bases and J by 0 bases, with 7 bases of the junction left unmatched. In DNA form, the CDR3 reads TGTGCCAGCAGCGCCCGGGACAGAGAAGCCAAAAACATTCAGTACTTC. It is translated as CASSARDREAKNIQYF.

This clonotype was detected a few times. A clone one base away is much larger, so this may be a read error. V usage is TRBV20-1 and J usage is TRBJ2-3, with 8 bases that match TRBD2. The CDR3 extends over 16 amino acids. The J segment lost 2 bases and the V segment lost 4 bases, leaving 11 bases of the junction unmatched. From germline, CDR1 is DFQATT and CDR2 SNEGSKA (reference sequence). The CDR3 protein is CSATREAGAHTDTQYF. The CDR3 DNA is TGCAGTGCTACCCGGGAAGCGGGGGCCCACACAGATACGCAGTATTTT.

This clonotype was found many times. The chain has TRBV3-1 and TRBJ1-3; D perhaps matches TRBD1 (6 bases). The CDR3 is 13 amino acids. Deletions cut 6 bases from V and 4 bases from J, with 10 bases between. Germline V lookup: CDR1 LGHDT, CDR2 YNNKEL (reference sequence). In DNA, the CDR3 is TGTGCCAGCAGGCGGACAGACGGAAACACCATATATTTT. Protein: CASRRTDGNTIYF.

This sequence joins TRBV19 and TRBJ2-7; 8 nucleotides align to TRBD1. The CDR3 runs 17 residues. The J segment lost 3 bases and the V segment lost 4 bases, leaving 14 bases of the junction unmatched. Germline CDR1 is LNHDA and CDR2 is SQIVND (reference sequence). Here the CDR3 DNA reads TGTGCCAGTAGTACTCGGGACAGGCTAACAACCAACTACGAGCAGTACTTC. Protein: CASSTRDRLTTNYEQYF. Drawing the rest from reference TRBV19 and TRBJ2-7, the complete variable domain is DGGITQSPKYLFRKEGQNVTLSCEQNLNHDAMYWYRQDPGQGLRLIYYSQIVNDFQKGDIAEGYSVSREKKESFPLTVTSAQKNPTAFYLCASSTRDRLTTNYEQYFGPGTRLTVT.

Many counts were recorded for this clonotype. This chain links TRBV7-2 with TRBJ2-7; 8 bases match TRBD2. The CDR3 loop spans 14 amino acids. After removal of 5 bases from V and 3 bases from J, the junction contained 6 bases not matched to a gene. Germline CDR1 and CDR2: SGHTA and FQGNSA. The CDR3 here is CASSQAGVLYEQYF. In DNA form, the CDR3 reads TGTGCCAGCAGCCAAGCGGGAGTTCTCTACGAGCAGTACTTC.

The chain has TRBV6-1 and TRBJ2-5; TRBD1 or TRBD2 may be the D gene (5 bases each). This CDR3 has 14 amino acids. CDR1 and CDR2 (germline): MNHNS, SASEGT. Trimming shortened V by 4 bases and J by 2 bases, and 11 bases separated the two germline ends. In DNA, the CDR3 is TGTGCCAGCAGTGTGGGACGGTCTCAAGAGACCCAGTACTTC. Translating gives CASSVGRSQETQYF.

The chain couples TRBV9 to TRBJ1-3; D is unresolved. This CDR3 has 14 amino acids. CDR1 is SGDLS, CDR2 YYNGEE, per germline. V was pared by 4 bases and J by 7 bases, with 15 bases between. The CDR3 spells CASSPRQTQNTIYF. CDR3 bases: TGTGCCAGCAGCCCTCGGCAAACCCAGAACACCATATATTTT. Filled out from reference TRBV9 and TRBJ1-3, the complete variable domain reads DSGVTQTPKHLITATGQRVTLRCSPRSGDLSVYWYQQSLDQGLQFLIQYYNGEERAKGNILERFSAQQFPDLHSELNLSSLELGDSALYFCASSPRQTQNTIYFGEGSWLTVV.

There are many counts of this clonotype. The V call is TRBV28, the J call TRBJ2-7; the D gene is possibly TRBD2 (5 bases). Trimming removed 6 bases from V and 0 bases from J, with 15 bases in between. There are 15 residues in the CDR3. Germline V gives CDR1 MDHEN, CDR2 SYDVKM. DNA of the CDR3: TGTGCCAGCAGCAACGCGGGCCTTAGCTCCTACGAGCAGTACTTC. This sequence encodes CASSNAGLSSYEQYF.

The chain uses TRBV5-1 and TRBJ2-4; D is perhaps TRBD1 (5 bases). CDR3 length: 13 amino acids. CDR1 is SGHRS, CDR2 YFSETQ, per germline. Trimming left V 4 bases short and J 8 bases short, with 13 bases between. The CDR3 DNA reads TGCGCCAGCAGCCTGCAGGGTTTGGACATTCAGTACTTC. Residues: CASSLQGLDIQYF.

This chain joins TRBV20-1 and TRBJ2-2; D may be TRBD2 (6 bases). The V end was cut by 6 bases, the J end by 4 bases, with 21 bases between. This CDR3 has 16 amino acids. Germline V gives CDR1 DFQATT, CDR2 SNEGSKA (reference sequence). The CDR3 bases are TGCAGTGCGAAAGACCGAGGGTTCGGGGGCACCGGGGAGCTGTTTTTT. Protein product: CSAKDRGFGGTGELFF.

The sample holds many counts of this clonotype. The chain is built from TRBV24-1 and TRBJ2-3; 13 bases fit TRBD2. With V trimmed by 5 bases and J by 7 bases, 5 bases remained unmatched. The length of the CDR3 is 15 residues. Germline lookup yields CDR1 KGHDR and CDR2 SFDVKD. In DNA form, the CDR3 reads TGTGCCACCAGTGCCAGACTAGCGGGAGGCAATACGCAGTATTTT. This encodes CATSARLAGGNTQYF.

This clonotype was counted many times. The V gene is TRBV5-1, the J gene TRBJ2-7, with 8 nucleotides matching TRBD1. In germline, CDR1 is SGHRS, CDR2 YFSETQ. Trimming at V came to 2 bases and at J to 7 bases, leaving 11 bases not matched to a gene. The CDR3 extends over 15 amino acids. The CDR3 spells CASSLNRDRLEEQYF. The CDR3 bases are TGCGCCAGCAGCTTAAACCGGGACAGGTTGGAAGAGCAGTACTTC.

The sample holds one count of this clonotype. The CDR3: CASSQVGREVHTQYF. Written as DNA, the CDR3 is TGTGCCAGCAGCCAAGTAGGGCGGGAGGTTCATACGCAGTATTTT. This chain links TRBV3-1 with TRBJ2-3; 8 nucleotides line up with TRBD2. This CDR3 has 15 residues. The J segment lost 7 bases and the V segment lost 1 base, leaving 7 bases of the junction unmatched. Germline loops: CDR1 LGHDT, CDR2 YNNKEL (reference sequence).

This clonotype was recorded many times. The chain combines TRBV11-2 with TRBJ2-7, with D possibly TRBD1 on 6 matching bases. The V and J ends lost 2 bases and 3 bases respectively, with 11 bases between them. Germline CDR1 and CDR2: SGHAT and FQNNGV. This CDR3 comprises 14 residues. This CDR3 reads CASSLLIGGYEQYF. CDR3 nucleotides: TGTGCCAGCAGCTTACTGATAGGGGGCTACGAGCAGTACTTC.

This clonotype was picked up a small number of times. The chain couples TRBV5-1 to TRBJ2-1; TRBD2 aligns across 7 bases. Germline V gene sequence: CDR1 SGHRS, CDR2 YFSETQ. The length of the CDR3 is 17 residues. V gave up 4 bases and J gave up 0 bases; unmatched junction bases: 10. The CDR3 DNA reads as TGCGCCAGCAGCCCAGAACTAGCGTCGAGCTCCTACAATGAGCAGTTCTTC. As protein: CASSPELASSSYNEQFF.

In the case of this clonotype: One end of the junction does not line up with germline, which may come from a read error. This CDR3 is CASSSMTGGTTNGKLFF. DNA for the CDR3: TGTGCCAGCAGTTCAATGACAGGGGGCACTACTAATGGAAAACTGTTTTTT. The genes are TRBV27 and TRBJ1-4; the match to TRBD1 covers 10 bases. Looked up from germline, CDR1 is MNHEY and CDR2 is SMNVEV (reference sequence). The CDR3 covers 17 residues.

The chain recombines TRBV7-9 with TRBJ2-2; D is undetermined. Germline values: CDR1 SEHNR, CDR2 FQNEAQ (reference sequence). The V end was cut by 3 bases, the J end by 13 bases, with 9 bases between. There are 11 residues in the CDR3. The CDR3 protein is CASSLAPRLFF. The DNA for the CDR3 is TGTGCCAGCAGCTTGGCCCCACGGCTGTTTTTT.

This chain connects TRBV9 to TRBJ2-2, with TRBD2 identical over 7 bases. V lost 3 bases to trimming and J lost 13 bases; unmatched junction nucleotides: 6. The CDR3 length is 12 residues. Looked up from germline, CDR1 is SGDLS and CDR2 is YYNGEE. The chain's CDR3 is CASSDGGGRLFF. The CDR3 DNA reads as TGTGCCAGCAGCGATGGGGGGGGTCGGCTGTTTTTT.

The chain joins TRBV5-1 to TRBJ1-1, with TRBD1 as a possible D gene (6 bases). Trimming stripped 6 bases from V and 5 bases from J, with 17 bases between. The germline V gene has CDR1 SGHRS and CDR2 YFSETQ. The CDR3 runs to 14 residues. CDR3 bases: TGCGCCAGCACCTCGGGACAAGAGGGTACTGAAGCTTTCTTT. Translation: CASTSGQEGTEAFF.

This clonotype was counted a few times. The DNA for the CDR3 is TGTGCCAGCACCCCTTCCTCCGTGGATACGCAGTATTTT. It is translated as CASTPSSVDTQYF. The chain couples TRBV7-9 to TRBJ2-3, with unresolved D. This CDR3 is built from 13 residues. Germline V lookup: CDR1 SEHNR, CDR2 FQNEAQ (reference sequence). The V end was cut by 7 bases, the J end by 6 bases, with 14 bases between. Drawing the rest from reference TRBV7-9 and TRBJ2-3, the complete variable domain is DTGVSQNPRHKITKRGQNVTFRCDPISEHNRLYWYRQTLGQGPEFLTYFQNEAQLEKSRLLSDRFSAERPKGSFSTLEIQRTEQGDSAMYLCASTPSSVDTQYFGPGTRLTVL.

This clonotype was detected a few times. The rearrangement links TRBV9 to TRBJ2-2; D unresolved. This CDR3 contains 12 residues. Germline lookup yields CDR1 SGDLS and CDR2 YYNGEE. The ends were cut back, 5 bases at V and 1 base at J, with 3 bases in the middle. CDR3 DNA sequence: TGTGCCAGCAGAGAGAACACCGGGGAGCTGTTTTTT. This sequence encodes CASRENTGELFF.

This clonotype was seen repeatedly, ten times or more. The V gene is TRBV28, the J gene TRBJ2-1, with 8 bases that match TRBD2. The CDR3 is 15 amino acids. V lost 6 bases and J lost 8; bases outside the gene matches: 12. Germline V gene sequence: CDR1 MDHEN, CDR2 SYDVKM. The chain's CDR3 is CASSGGTRVLDEQFF. DNA of the CDR3: TGTGCCAGCAGCGGGGGGACTAGGGTTTTGGATGAGCAGTTCTTC.

The J gene is TRBJ2-7, the V gene TRBV18; D is unresolved. The CDR3 runs 14 residues. Germline CDR1 KGHSH, CDR2 LQKENI. V lost 3 bases, J lost 4 bases, and 13 bases lay in between. The CDR3 sequence: CASSPPSARYEQYF. The CDR3 DNA reads TGTGCCAGCTCACCCCCGTCAGCCCGATACGAGCAGTACTTC.

There are many counts of this clonotype. The V and J genes are TRBV3-1 and TRBJ2-5; D could derive from TRBD1 or TRBD2 (6 bases each). CDR3 size: 18 residues. V gave up 4 bases and J gave up 2 bases, with 23 bases separating them. The germline CDR1 and CDR2 sequences are LGHDT and YNNKEL (reference sequence). DNA of the CDR3: TGTGCCAGCAGCCCTCCCTGGGGGGCGGGGCGCCCACAAGAGACCCAGTACTTC. Amino acid sequence: CASSPPWGAGRPQETQYF.

A few counts support this clonotype. The CDR3 DNA follows: TGTGCCAGTAGTATGGTGGCGAAAGAGACCCAGTACTTC. Its protein is CASSMVAKETQYF. The gene calls are TRBV19 and TRBJ2-5; D is undetermined. The V gene's germline CDR1 is LNHDA and CDR2 SQIVND (reference sequence). The V and J ends lost 3 bases and 3 bases respectively, with 8 bases between them. The CDR3 spans 13 residues.

The chain couples TRBV2 to TRBJ1-2, with TRBD1 matching over 7 bases. In germline, CDR1 is SNHLY, CDR2 FYNNEI. V lost 11 bases to trimming and J lost 5 bases; unmatched junction nucleotides: 8. This CDR3 comprises 12 residues. CDR3 protein: CARQGREYGYTF. The CDR3 DNA follows: TGTGCCCGACAGGGAAGGGAATATGGCTACACCTTC.

The CDR3 nucleotides read TGTGCCAGCAGCCAAGATGCTCTCGTCGGGGGGGATTCTAGCACAGATACGCAGTATTTT. Amino acid sequence: CASSQDALVGGDSSTDTQYF. The chain employs TRBV4-2 and TRBJ2-3; the match to TRBD2 covers 8 bases. Germline loops: CDR1 LGHNA, CDR2 YNFKEQ. V shed 0 bases, J shed 0 bases, and the junction held 14 bases outside the gene matches. The CDR3 has 20 residues.

This clonotype was counted between two and nine times. This chain links TRBV6-1 with TRBJ1-2; D is perhaps TRBD1 (6 bases). The CDR3 spans 15 residues. Germline lookup yields CDR1 MNHNS and CDR2 SASEGT. V lost 5 bases and J lost 4, with 17 bases in between. As DNA, the CDR3 is TGTGCCAGCAGTCTTGGGACAATGCGGGCCTATGGCTACACCTTC. Its protein product is CASSLGTMRAYGYTF.

This clonotype has just a few counts. The V call is TRBV7-9, the J call TRBJ2-5, with D maybe TRBD1 (5 bases). The V and J ends lost 5 bases and 2 bases respectively, with 15 bases between them. This CDR3 region has 15 residues. Per germline, CDR1 SEHNR and CDR2 FQNEAQ (reference sequence). The CDR3 bases are TGTGCCAGCAGCCCCCATACAGGCCGACAAGAGACCCAGTACTTC. Translated, it gives CASSPHTGRQETQYF.

The gene calls are TRBV18 and TRBJ1-4, with unresolved D. In germline, CDR1 is KGHSH, CDR2 LQKENI. CDR3 length: 15 amino acids. Trimming cost V 3 bases and J 0 bases, with 8 bases left between them. As DNA, the CDR3 is TGTGCCAGCTCACCGACATATGCAACTAATGAAAAACTGTTTTTT. Its translation: CASSPTYATNEKLFF. Based on the CDR3 plus reference TRBV18 and TRBJ1-4, the full variable domain is NAGVMQNPRHLVRRRGQEARLRCSPMKGHSHVYWYRQLPEEGLKFMVYLQKENIIDESGMPKERFSAEFPKEGPSILRIQQVVRGDSAAYFCASSPTYATNEKLFFGSGTQLSVL.

This clonotype has a handful of counts. CDR3 loop: CASSLESWDRAFDGYTF. CDR3 nucleotide sequence: TGTGCCAGCAGCTTAGAAAGCTGGGACAGGGCTTTCGATGGCTACACCTTC. The chain uses TRBV7-9 and TRBJ1-2; 9 nucleotides line up with TRBD1. The CDR3 loop spans 17 amino acids. CDR1 is SEHNR and CDR2 is FQNEAQ in the germline V gene (reference sequence). J was trimmed by 6 bases and V by 1 base; bases with no gene match: 12.

This clonotype has at least ten counts. This chain links TRBV11-2 with TRBJ2-5, with D perhaps assigned TRBD1 or TRBD2 (7 bases each). The germline V gene has CDR1 SGHAT and CDR2 FQNNGV. The ends were cut back, 3 bases at V and 5 bases at J, with 19 bases in the middle. The CDR3 covers 16 residues. CDR3 in DNA: TGTGCCAGCAGCTTGGGAGGGGGCGGGAGTAGCGAGACCCAGTACTTC. Translation gives CASSLGGGGSSETQYF. The entire variable domain, with the rest obtained from reference TRBV11-2 and TRBJ2-5, is as follows: EAGVAQSPRYKIIEKRQSVAFWCNPISGHATLYWYQQILGQGPKLLIQFQNNGVVDDSQLPKDRFSAERLKGVDSTLKIQPAKLEDSAVYLCASSLGGGGSSETQYFGPGTRLLVL.